The 15 T cell receptor beta chains presented below share a single source sample, sequenced in a study of OX40 agonist ivuxolimab in advanced cancers. Some clones are missing from TCRdb's copy, which holds only in-frame ones; the method was immunoSEQ multiplex PCR. Of 7,500 to 10,000 clones in the sample, about 88% were seen once. The sample here was CD4+ or CD8+ T cells sorted from blood, taken in a trial of the OX40 agonist ivuxolimab. Receptors originate from an adult with an advanced solid tumor such as melanoma, head and neck, liver or kidney cancer.

The chain carries TRBV9 and TRBJ1-1, with no clear D. The V end lost 0 bases, the J end lost 5 bases, and 17 bases lay between the germline ends. Per germline, CDR1 SGDLS and CDR2 YYNGEE. The CDR3 has 16 residues. Here the CDR3 reads CASSVGFGSFGTEAFF. The CDR3 DNA reads as TGTGCCAGCAGCGTAGGCTTTGGATCTTTCGGGACTGAAGCTTTCTTT.

This chain uses TRBV19 with TRBJ2-5; D assignment may be TRBD1 or TRBD2 (5 bases each). V lost 9 bases to trimming and J lost 0 bases, with 17 bases between them. This CDR3 has 15 residues. CDR1 and CDR2 (germline): LNHDA, SQIVND (reference sequence). This chain's CDR3 is CASRRDHQYQETQYF. The CDR3 nucleotides read TGTGCCAGCCGCCGGGACCACCAGTACCAAGAGACCCAGTACTTC. Together with reference TRBV19 and TRBJ2-5, the CDR3 gives the full variable domain: DGGITQSPKYLFRKEGQNVTLSCEQNLNHDAMYWYRQDPGQGLRLIYYSQIVNDFQKGDIAEGYSVSREKKESFPLTVTSAQKNPTAFYLCASRRDHQYQETQYFGPGTRLLVL.

The chain uses TRBV11-1 and TRBJ2-7; D is possibly TRBD2 (5 bases). Trimming left V 1 base short and J 0 bases short, with 7 bases between. This CDR3 contains 14 residues. Germline V lookup: CDR1 SGHAT, CDR2 FQDESV (reference sequence). CDR3 residues: CASSLGGSSYEQYF. DNA for the CDR3: TGTGCCAGCAGCTTAGGCGGGTCCTCCTACGAGCAGTACTTC.

The V gene is TRBV7-8, the J gene TRBJ2-2; maybe TRBD1 (6 bases). The CDR3 runs to 13 residues. V gave up 7 bases and J gave up 6 bases, with 12 bases separating them. Germline CDR1 reads SGHVS; CDR2 reads FQNEAQ. The CDR3 loop reads CASIQGFSGELFF. CDR3 DNA sequence: TGTGCCAGCATACAGGGATTTTCCGGGGAGCTGTTTTTT.

This rearrangement joins TRBV2 to TRBJ2-7; 11 nucleotides agree with TRBD2. After removal of 8 bases from V and 0 bases from J, the junction contained 9 bases not matched to a gene. CDR3 length: 16 amino acids. The germline gives CDR1 SNHLY, CDR2 FYNNEI. CDR3 residues: CASVGTSGSSSYEQYF. CDR3 DNA sequence: TGTGCCAGCGTAGGGACTAGCGGCTCGAGCTCCTACGAGCAGTACTTC.

The V call is TRBV2, the J call TRBJ2-7; D is possibly TRBD1 or TRBD2 (5 bases each). The CDR3 has 13 amino acids. From germline, CDR1 is SNHLY and CDR2 FYNNEI. V lost 7 bases to trimming and J lost 1 base, with 11 bases between them. The CDR3 here is CASTLGVSYEQYF. Here the CDR3 DNA reads TGTGCCAGCACCCTGGGGGTGTCCTACGAGCAGTACTTC. The entire variable domain, with the rest obtained from reference TRBV2 and TRBJ2-7, is as follows: EPEVTQTPSHQVTQMGQEVILRCVPISNHLYFYWYRQILGQKVEFLVSFYNNEISEKSEIFDDQFSVERPDGSNFTLKIRSTKLEDSAMYFCASTLGVSYEQYFGPGTRLTVT.

This chain joins TRBV5-5 and TRBJ2-7; D remains ambiguous. The CDR3 extends over 11 amino acids. The V gene lost 4 bases and the J gene lost 3 bases, with 5 bases spanning the gap. CDR1 and CDR2 from the germline V gene are SGHKS and YYEKEE (reference sequence). The DNA for the CDR3 is TGTGCCAGCAGCGGGTTCTACGAGCAGTACTTC. It translates to CASSGFYEQYF.

The chain recombines TRBV10-3 with TRBJ1-1; 10 bases agree with TRBD1. The germline gives CDR1 ENHRY, CDR2 SYGVKD. With 5 bases clipped from V and 1 base from J, the junction kept 10 bases outside the gene matches. The CDR3 is 17 residues long. The CDR3 sequence: CAISISGTGVGNTEAFF. In DNA form, the CDR3 reads TGTGCCATCAGTATATCCGGGACAGGGGTAGGGAACACTGAAGCTTTCTTT.

The V call is TRBV2, the J call TRBJ1-1; tentatively, D is TRBD1 (5 bases). The CDR3 consists of 10 residues. Deletions cut 7 bases from V and 12 bases from J, with 12 bases between. The V gene's germline CDR1 is SNHLY and CDR2 FYNNEI. The CDR3 region is CASMGRESFF. The CDR3 DNA follows: TGTGCCAGCATGGGCAGGGAGTCTTTCTTT.

The chain links TRBV5-8 to TRBJ1-2; D uncertain. The V end lost 2 bases, the J end lost 9 bases, and 5 bases lay between the germline ends. The germline V gene has CDR1 SGHTS and CDR2 YDEGEE. CDR3 length equals 10 residues. CDR3 coding DNA: TGTGCCAGCAGCTTTGCGCGCTACACCTTC. This encodes CASSFARYTF.

The CDR3 protein is CASSQDGVAGETDTQYF. In DNA form, the CDR3 reads TGCGCCAGCAGCCAAGATGGAGTAGCGGGGGAGACAGATACGCAGTATTTT. This chain connects TRBV4-3 to TRBJ2-3, with 9 nucleotides matching TRBD2. The V segment lost 0 bases and the J segment 3 bases; nucleotides outside the gene matches: 7. In germline, CDR1 is LGHNA, CDR2 YSLEER. CDR3 length: 17 residues.

CDR3 sequence: CASTLDRAGEAFF. The CDR3 nucleotides read TGTGCCAGTACCTTAGACAGGGCGGGTGAAGCTTTCTTT. The V gene is TRBV19, the J gene TRBJ1-1, with 7 positions matching TRBD1. Germline trimming cut 7 bases from V and 7 bases from J; bases unmatched to any gene: 9. Germline CDR1 is LNHDA and CDR2 is SQIVND (reference sequence). The CDR3 is 13 residues long.

The rearrangement links TRBV2 to TRBJ2-7; no definite D call. The CDR3 extends over 11 amino acids. The germline V gene has CDR1 SNHLY and CDR2 FYNNEI. Trimming stripped 6 bases from V and 3 bases from J, with 6 bases between. CDR3 protein: CASRELYEQYF. The CDR3 DNA sequence: TGTGCCAGCAGGGAACTCTACGAGCAGTACTTC. Together with reference TRBV2 and TRBJ2-7, the CDR3 gives the full variable domain: EPEVTQTPSHQVTQMGQEVILRCVPISNHLYFYWYRQILGQKVEFLVSFYNNEISEKSEIFDDQFSVERPDGSNFTLKIRSTKLEDSAMYFCASRELYEQYFGPGTRLTVT.

The chain carries TRBV27 and TRBJ1-2; D is possibly TRBD1 (5 bases). Germline V CDR1 and CDR2: MNHEY, SMNVEV (reference sequence). This CDR3 contains 12 residues. V lost 6 bases and J 10 bases, leaving 15 bases between the germline ends. The CDR3 spells CASSRVGGTYTF. Written as DNA, the CDR3 is TGTGCCAGCAGCCGGGTCGGGGGAACCTACACCTTC.

The chain employs TRBV27 and TRBJ2-1; D may match TRBD1 or TRBD2 (6 bases each). Between the trimmed V and J ends, which lost 0 bases and 6 bases, there was a span of 12 bases. Per germline, CDR1 MNHEY and CDR2 SMNVEV (reference sequence). CDR3 size: 15 residues. The chain's CDR3 is CASSLSGGQLNEQFF. CDR3 in DNA: TGTGCCAGCAGTTTATCGGGAGGACAGCTCAATGAGCAGTTCTTC.